Presented here are 28 T cell receptor beta chains from one specimen sequenced in a study of blood T cell repertoires in COVID-19. The repertoire was sequenced with immunoSEQ multiplex PCR; TCRdb's copy has only in-frame clones and lacks some. In the table there are tens of thousands of clones, 75% to 80% of which are singletons. The sequencing input was peripheral blood. Every receptor here comes from a man in his 70s with COVID-19, enrolled during active disease.

The chain carries TRBV19 and TRBJ2-7, with D perhaps TRBD1 (6 bases). Trimming took off 3 bases at V and 3 bases at J, with 12 bases between the two ends. CDR1 is LNHDA and CDR2 is SQIVND in the germline V gene (reference sequence). CDR3 length equals 14 residues. The chain's CDR3 is CASSILGQNYEQYF. In nucleotides, the CDR3 is TGTGCCAGTAGTATTTTGGGACAAAACTACGAGCAGTACTTC.

The chain has TRBV3-1 (or the pseudogene TRBV3-2) and TRBJ1-3, with unresolved D. The V end was cut by 4 bases, the J end by 4 bases, with 8 bases between. Germline CDR1 reads LGHDT; CDR2 reads YNNKEL (reference sequence). The CDR3 has 13 residues. CDR3 bases: TGTGCCAGCAGCCCCAGTATAGGAAACACCATATATTTT. Translation gives CASSPSIGNTIYF.

The chain has TRBV27 and TRBJ1-1, with 9 bases lining up with TRBD1. Unmatched junction bases numbered 11, after V lost 8 bases and J lost 1 base. The CDR3 has 16 amino acids. Germline CDR1 is MNHEY and CDR2 is SMNVEV (reference sequence). The CDR3 loop reads CASRNRWGQGNTEAFF. Here the CDR3 DNA reads TGTGCCAGCCGAAATCGTTGGGGACAGGGGAACACTGAAGCTTTCTTT.

The chain recombines TRBV5-8 with TRBJ1-4; 7 positions match TRBD1. Trimming removed 4 bases from V and 7 bases from J; junction bases left unmatched: 13. CDR1 is SGHTS, CDR2 YDEGEE, per germline. CDR3 size: 16 residues. CDR3 residues: CASSPRKGASVEKLFF. The DNA for the CDR3 is TGTGCCAGCAGCCCCCGTAAGGGGGCAAGTGTTGAAAAACTGTTTTTT.

The sample holds a few counts of this clone. The rearrangement joins TRBV7-6 to TRBJ1-6; tentative D call: TRBD1 (5 bases). V lost 5 bases and J 10 bases, leaving 18 bases between the germline ends. This CDR3 spans 15 amino acids. CDR1 and CDR2 from the germline V gene are SGHVS and FNYEAQ. The CDR3 here is CASSPTPGSKSPLHF. CDR3 DNA: TGTGCCAGCAGCCCTACACCAGGGTCGAAATCACCCCTCCACTTT.

The CDR3 here is CASSLGQGAWEQYF. The CDR3 DNA follows: TGTGCCAGCAGCCTGGGACAGGGGGCTTGGGAGCAGTACTTC. The gene calls are TRBV5-6 and TRBJ2-7; 12 nucleotides agree with TRBD1. CDR1 is SGHDT, CDR2 YYEEEE, per germline. The V segment lost 4 bases and the J segment 7 bases; nucleotides outside the gene matches: 6. The length of the CDR3 is 14 residues.

The chain uses TRBV7-9 and TRBJ1-3; D is possibly TRBD1 (6 bases). Germline V CDR1 and CDR2: SEHNR, FQNEAQ (reference sequence). V gave up 5 bases and J gave up 3 bases, with 17 bases separating them. The CDR3 extends over 16 amino acids. CDR3 coding DNA: TGTGCCAGCAGCCCTTCCTTCGGGACATTTGGAAACACCATATATTTT. Its protein product is CASSPSFGTFGNTIYF.

The chain uses TRBV6-1 and TRBJ1-2; 7 nucleotides agree with TRBD1. Trimming cost V 1 base and J 7 bases; bases outside gene matches: 3. CDR3 size: 13 residues. CDR1 MNHNS and CDR2 SASEGT come from the germline V gene. The CDR3 protein is CASSEVEGAGYTF. CDR3 sequence (DNA): TGTGCCAGCAGTGAAGTAGAGGGGGCTGGCTACACCTTC.

The chain couples TRBV7-9 to TRBJ2-5; 14 bases match TRBD2. The CDR3 consists of 16 residues. CDR1 and CDR2 from the germline V gene are SEHNR and FQNEAQ (reference sequence). Germline trimming cut 4 bases from V and 5 bases from J; bases unmatched to any gene: 6. The CDR3, as DNA: TGTGCCAGCAGCTCCCGACTAGCGGGAGGGCGGGAGACCCAGTACTTC. It encodes CASSSRLAGGRETQYF.

In nucleotides, the CDR3 is TGTGCCAGCAGTCCGGAGGGGACGTATTCACCCCTCCACTTT. Its translation: CASSPEGTYSPLHF. The chain carries TRBV27 and TRBJ1-6, with TRBD1 as a possible D gene (5 bases). The CDR3 is made up of 14 amino acids. V lost 5 bases, J lost 8 bases, and 13 bases lay in between. CDR1 is MNHEY and CDR2 is SMNVEV in the germline V gene (reference sequence).

This clone occurred many times. This chain joins TRBV11-2 and TRBJ1-6; no reliable D call. Germline CDR1 SGHAT, CDR2 FQNNGV. V shed 6 bases and J shed 0 bases, with 6 bases lying between them. The CDR3 length is 14 residues. CDR3 nucleotides: TGTGCCAGCAGAGAGAGCTCCTATAATTCACCCCTCCACTTT. It is translated as CASRESSYNSPLHF.

The chain links TRBV19 to TRBJ1-4; the match to TRBD1 covers 11 bases. J gave up 7 bases and V 10 bases, and 11 bases lay outside the gene matches. The V gene's germline CDR1 is LNHDA and CDR2 SQIVND (reference sequence). The CDR3 loop spans 15 amino acids. This CDR3 is CATGTRTGGFEKLFF. The CDR3 coding sequence is TGTGCCACTGGCACTCGGACAGGGGGCTTTGAAAAACTGTTTTTT.

This rearrangement joins TRBV28 to TRBJ1-5; D possibly corresponds to TRBD1 (6 bases). V lost 5 bases and J lost 2, with 10 bases in between. Germline V gives CDR1 MDHEN, CDR2 SYDVKM. There are 14 residues in the CDR3. In DNA form, the CDR3 reads TGTGCCAGCAGTCCGCGGACAGGCAATCAGCCCCAGCATTTT. Its protein is CASSPRTGNQPQHF.

The V and J genes are TRBV3-1 (or the pseudogene TRBV3-2) and TRBJ1-1; 9 bases are a match to TRBD1. Unmatched junction bases numbered 3, after V lost 3 bases and J lost 7 bases. The germline CDR1 and CDR2 sequences are LGHDT and YNNKEL (reference sequence). The CDR3 contains 13 residues. In nucleotides, the CDR3 is TGTGCCAGCAGCCACGGGACAGGGATTGAAGCTTTCTTT. The encoded protein is CASSHGTGIEAFF.

The rearrangement uses TRBV14 and TRBJ1-2, with D unresolved. V was pared by 1 base and J by 8 bases, with 14 bases between. The CDR3 covers 14 residues. Germline CDR1 and CDR2: SGHDN and FVKESK. CDR3 protein: CASSQGGFVLGYTF. In DNA, the CDR3 is TGTGCCAGCAGCCAAGGAGGATTTGTCCTAGGCTACACCTTC. The full variable domain, rest sourced from reference TRBV14 and TRBJ1-2, is EAGVTQFPSHSVIEKGQTVTLRCDPISGHDNLYWYRRVMGKEIKFLLHFVKESKQDESGMPNNRFLAERTGGTYSTLKVQPAELEDSGVYFCASSQGGFVLGYTFGSGTRLTVV.

The chain couples TRBV28 to TRBJ2-1; D is perhaps TRBD2 (6 bases). Germline V CDR1 and CDR2: MDHEN, SYDVKM. V lost 4 bases and J 4 bases, leaving 8 bases between the germline ends. The CDR3 runs to 13 residues. Written as DNA, the CDR3 is TGTGCCAGCAGTTACGGGACTTACAATGAGCAGTTCTTC. Translation: CASSYGTYNEQFF.

CDR3 sequence reads: CASSPRWQGNLNEQFF. In DNA form, the CDR3 reads TGTGCCAGCAGTCCCCGATGGCAGGGGAACCTGAATGAGCAGTTCTTC. The chain couples TRBV27 to TRBJ2-1, with D maybe TRBD1 (6 bases). V gave up 5 bases and J gave up 7 bases, with 21 bases separating them. Germline V gene lookup returns CDR1 MNHEY and CDR2 SMNVEV (reference sequence). The CDR3 runs to 16 residues.

Turning to this clone: This same CDR3 is encoded by further DNA sequences in the sample. The chain couples TRBV28 to TRBJ1-2; D call uncertain. Germline CDR1 reads MDHEN; CDR2 reads SYDVKM. The CDR3 extends over 12 amino acids. Between the trimmed V and J ends, which lost 1 base and 8 bases, there was a span of 8 bases. The CDR3 protein is CASSLSGYGYTF. The CDR3 coding sequence is TGTGCCAGCAGTTTATCCGGGTACGGCTACACCTTC.

DNA for the CDR3: TGTGCCAGCAGCCGGACAGGGTCCACTGAAGCTTTCTTT. Protein sequence: CASSRTGSTEAFF. V usage is TRBV7-2 and J usage is TRBJ1-1, with 8 bases fitting TRBD1. The V segment lost 5 bases and the J segment 4 bases; nucleotides outside the gene matches: 3. The CDR3 has 13 amino acids. Germline V gene lookup returns CDR1 SGHTA and CDR2 FQGNSA.

This chain uses TRBV9 with TRBJ2-1; 9 bases align to TRBD2. Germline V gene data show CDR1 as SGDLS and CDR2 as YYNGEE. V lost 2 bases and J lost 3; bases outside the gene matches: 0. The CDR3 totals 14 residues. The chain's CDR3 is CASSVTSGYNEQFF. In DNA form, the CDR3 reads TGTGCCAGCAGCGTGACTAGCGGCTACAATGAGCAGTTCTTC.

V gene TRBV2 combines with J gene TRBJ2-5; D gene ambiguous. The CDR3 extends over 11 amino acids. The germline V gene encodes CDR1 SNHLY and CDR2 FYNNEI. The V gene lost 5 bases and the J gene lost 3 bases, with 4 bases spanning the gap. In DNA, the CDR3 is TGTGCCAGCAGTCCAGAAGAGACCCAGTACTTC. It codes for CASSPEETQYF.

This chain joins TRBV28 and TRBJ2-2; TRBD1 agrees at 7 bases. The V and J ends lost 7 bases and 5 bases, in that order; junction bases with no gene match: 10. Per the germline V gene, CDR1 is MDHEN and CDR2 is SYDVKM. This CDR3 is 15 amino acids long. The CDR3 loop is CASNSFAGGTGELFF. The CDR3 DNA sequence: TGTGCCAGCAATTCCTTCGCAGGGGGAACCGGGGAGCTGTTTTTT.

This clone was detected only a few times. V and J are TRBV9 and TRBJ1-6, with no clear D. The germline V and J ends were trimmed by 2 bases and 6 bases, with 9 bases remaining between them. The CDR3 extends over 14 amino acids. Germline assignment: CDR1 SGDLS and CDR2 YYNGEE. The CDR3 here is CASSVLGVNSPLHF. In nucleotides, the CDR3 is TGTGCCAGCAGCGTCTTGGGAGTTAATTCACCCCTCCACTTT.

V and J are TRBV7-2 and TRBJ1-3; the D gene is possibly TRBD1 (6 bases). Germline V lookup: CDR1 SGHTA, CDR2 FQGNSA. The germline V and J ends were trimmed by 3 bases and 0 bases, with 15 bases remaining between them. The CDR3 runs to 17 residues. CDR3 protein: CASSLAGATFSGNTIYF. The CDR3 nucleotides read TGTGCCAGCAGCTTGGCAGGGGCGACCTTCTCTGGAAACACCATATATTTT.

The sample holds a few counts of this clone. The chain joins TRBV19 to TRBJ2-7, with D perhaps matching TRBD1 (6 bases). CDR1 and CDR2 from the germline V gene are LNHDA and SQIVND (reference sequence). The CDR3 runs to 15 residues. The germline V and J ends were trimmed by 7 bases and 3 bases, with 19 bases remaining between them. The CDR3 is CASTLGAGASYEQYF. The CDR3 nucleotides are TGTGCCAGTACCCTTGGAGCAGGGGCAAGCTACGAGCAGTACTTC. Full variable domain (remainder filled in from reference TRBV19 and TRBJ2-7): DGGITQSPKYLFRKEGQNVTLSCEQNLNHDAMYWYRQDPGQGLRLIYYSQIVNDFQKGDIAEGYSVSREKKESFPLTVTSAQKNPTAFYLCASTLGAGASYEQYFGPGTRLTVT.

This clone was seen many times. This chain joins TRBV4-1 and TRBJ1-2; D gene uncertain. The CDR3 has 13 residues. Germline V gives CDR1 MGHRA, CDR2 YSYEKL. Trimming pared 4 bases from V and 0 bases from J, leaving 6 bases between. CDR3 DNA sequence: TGCGCCAGCAGCCTCGGGGCTAACTATGGCTACACCTTC. Its translation: CASSLGANYGYTF.

The table lists this clone with a few counts. V gene TRBV4-2 combines with J gene TRBJ2-1; D not resolved. The CDR3 extends over 13 amino acids. Trimming cost V 0 bases and J 3 bases, with 3 bases left between them. CDR1 is LGHNA, CDR2 YNFKEQ, per germline. CDR3 bases: TGTGCCAGCAGCCAAGATAGCTACAATGAGCAGTTCTTC. Protein sequence: CASSQDSYNEQFF.

This chain connects TRBV24-1 to TRBJ2-7; D might be TRBD1 (6 bases). This CDR3 has 17 amino acids. V was trimmed by 2 bases and J by 2 bases, leaving 18 bases between them. Germline lookup yields CDR1 KGHDR and CDR2 SFDVKD. The chain's CDR3 is CATSDSIDRLQTYEQYF. The CDR3 DNA reads as TGTGCCACCAGTGATTCGATCGACAGGCTCCAAACCTACGAGCAGTACTTC.